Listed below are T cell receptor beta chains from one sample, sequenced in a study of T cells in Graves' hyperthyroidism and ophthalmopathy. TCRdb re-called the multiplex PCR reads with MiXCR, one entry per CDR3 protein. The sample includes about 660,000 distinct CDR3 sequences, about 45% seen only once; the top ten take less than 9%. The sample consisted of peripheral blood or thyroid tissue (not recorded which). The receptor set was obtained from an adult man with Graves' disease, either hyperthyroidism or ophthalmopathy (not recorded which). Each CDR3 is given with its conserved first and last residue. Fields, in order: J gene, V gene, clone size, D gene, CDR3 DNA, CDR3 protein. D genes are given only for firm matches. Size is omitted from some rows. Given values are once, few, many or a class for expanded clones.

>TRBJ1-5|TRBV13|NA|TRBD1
TGTGCCAGCGGCTTGGGGACAGGGCATAGCAATCAGCCCCAGCATTTT
CASGLGTGHSNQPQHF
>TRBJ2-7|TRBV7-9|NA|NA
TGTGCCAGCAGCTGGGCAGGGGACGGCGAGCAGTACTTC
CASSWAGDGEQYF
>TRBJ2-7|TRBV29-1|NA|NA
TGCAGCGTTGAAAGGACAACCGGCTACGAGCAGTACTTC
CSVERTTGYEQYF
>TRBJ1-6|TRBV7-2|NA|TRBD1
TGTGCCAGCAGCCACAGACAGGGGGCGCAGTCACCCCTCCACTTT
CASSHRQGAQSPLHF
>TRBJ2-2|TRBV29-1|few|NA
TGCAGCGTGACAACAGGGTCCGGCTACACCGGGGAGCTGTTTTTT
CSVTTGSGYTGELFF
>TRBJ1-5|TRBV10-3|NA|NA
TGTGCCACCAGTGATCACAGGGTCGGAGGGACCCAGCATTTT
CATSDHRVGGTQHF
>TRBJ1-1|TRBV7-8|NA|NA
TGTGCCAGCAGCACGGGGCCAGCCACTGAAGCTTTCTTT
CASSTGPATEAFF
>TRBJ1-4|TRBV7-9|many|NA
TGTGCCAGCAGCTTACTCTCCGGGAGTGATGAAAAACTGTTTTTT
CASSLLSGSDEKLFF
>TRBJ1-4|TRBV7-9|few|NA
TGTGCCAGCAGGTCAGGGGTTGAGGATGAAAAACTGTTTTTT
CASRSGVEDEKLFF
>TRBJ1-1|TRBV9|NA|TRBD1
TGTGCCAGCAGCCCAGGGCCAGGGGGCACTGAAGCTTTCTTT
CASSPGPGGTEAFF
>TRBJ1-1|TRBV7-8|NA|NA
TGTGCCAGCAGCGCTCCAACTCTACGGGCCACTGAAGCTTTCTTT
CASSAPTLRATEAFF
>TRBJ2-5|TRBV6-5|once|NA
TGTGCCAGCAAAACCCAGTACTTC
CASKTQYF
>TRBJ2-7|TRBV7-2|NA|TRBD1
TGTGCCAGCAGCTTAGCTCTAGGGGGCGCGGGCGAGCAGTACTTC
CASSLALGGAGEQYF
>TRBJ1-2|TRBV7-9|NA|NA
TGTGCCAGCACAGTAACAGGGAGTTCCTATGGCTACACCTTC
CASTVTGSSYGYTF
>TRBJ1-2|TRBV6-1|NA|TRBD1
TGTGCCAGCCGCCGACAGGGGCGCGACTCGGATCATGGCTACACCTTC
CASRRQGRDSDHGYTF
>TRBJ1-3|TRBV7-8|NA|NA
TGTGCCAGCAGCTTAGCTCGGCCGGGTCAAAGCTCTGGAAACACCATATATTTT
CASSLARPGQSSGNTIYF
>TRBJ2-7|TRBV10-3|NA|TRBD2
TGTGCCATCAGTGCGACTAGCGGGGGGACCTACGAGCAGTACTTC
CAISATSGGTYEQYF
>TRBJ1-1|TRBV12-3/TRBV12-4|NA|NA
TGTGCCAGCACTAGGGACACTTCTGAAGCTTTCTTT
CASTRDTSEAFF
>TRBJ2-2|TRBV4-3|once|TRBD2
TGCGCCAGCAGCAAATCTAGCGGGAGCCATGGGGAGCTGTTTTTT
CASSKSSGSHGELFF